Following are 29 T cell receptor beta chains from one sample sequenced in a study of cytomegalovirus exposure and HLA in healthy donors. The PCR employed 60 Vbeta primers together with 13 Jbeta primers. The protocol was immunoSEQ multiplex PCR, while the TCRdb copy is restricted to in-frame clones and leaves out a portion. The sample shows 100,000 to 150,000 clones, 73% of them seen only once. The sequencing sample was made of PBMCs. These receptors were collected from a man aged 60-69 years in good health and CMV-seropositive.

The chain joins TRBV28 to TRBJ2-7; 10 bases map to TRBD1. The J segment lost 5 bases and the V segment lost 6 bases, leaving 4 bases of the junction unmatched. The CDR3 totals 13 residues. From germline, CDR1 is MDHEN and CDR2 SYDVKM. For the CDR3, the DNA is TGTGCCAGCAGAGGACAGGGGGTTGACGAGCAGTACTTC. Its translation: CASRGQGVDEQYF.

CDR3 protein: CASSLTSGVGEQFF. The CDR3 DNA follows: TGTGCCAGCAGCTTAACGTCAGGGGTTGGTGAGCAGTTCTTC. J is TRBJ2-1 and V is TRBV7-9, with D tentatively TRBD1 (6 bases). The CDR3 covers 14 residues. Trimming took 2 bases from V and 9 from J, leaving 14 bases between them. Germline assignment: CDR1 SEHNR and CDR2 FQNEAQ (reference sequence).

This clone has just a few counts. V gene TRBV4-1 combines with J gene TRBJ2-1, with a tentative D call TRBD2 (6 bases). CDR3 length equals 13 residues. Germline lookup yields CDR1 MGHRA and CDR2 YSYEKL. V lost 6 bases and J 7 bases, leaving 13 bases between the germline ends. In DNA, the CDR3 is TGCGCCAGCAGGCGGGGAGCCGAGAATGAGCAGTTCTTC. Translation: CASRRGAENEQFF.

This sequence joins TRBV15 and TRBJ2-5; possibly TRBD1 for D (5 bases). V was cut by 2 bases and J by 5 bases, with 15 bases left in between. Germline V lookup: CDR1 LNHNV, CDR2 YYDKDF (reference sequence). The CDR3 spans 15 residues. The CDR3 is CATSRSKGRVETQYF. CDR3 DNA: TGTGCCACCAGCAGAAGTAAGGGGCGCGTTGAGACCCAGTACTTC. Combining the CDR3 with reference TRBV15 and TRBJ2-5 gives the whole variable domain DAMVIQNPRYQVTQFGKPVTLSCSQTLNHNVMYWYQQKSSQAPKLLFHYYDKDFNNEADTPDNFQSRRPNTSFCFLDIRSPGLGDTAMYLCATSRSKGRVETQYFGPGTRLLVL.

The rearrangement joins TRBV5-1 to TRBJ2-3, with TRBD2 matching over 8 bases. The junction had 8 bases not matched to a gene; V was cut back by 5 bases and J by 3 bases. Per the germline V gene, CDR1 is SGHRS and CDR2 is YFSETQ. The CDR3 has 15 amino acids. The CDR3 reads CASSFRGGRTDTQYF. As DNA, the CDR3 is TGCGCCAGCAGTTTTCGGGGGGGCCGGACAGATACGCAGTATTTT.

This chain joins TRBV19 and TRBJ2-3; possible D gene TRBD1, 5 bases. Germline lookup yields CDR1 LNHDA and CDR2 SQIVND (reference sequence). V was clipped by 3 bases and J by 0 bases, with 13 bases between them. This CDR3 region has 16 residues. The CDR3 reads CASSIAGNPSTDTQYF. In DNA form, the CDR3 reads TGTGCCAGTAGTATCGCAGGGAACCCTAGCACAGATACGCAGTATTTT.

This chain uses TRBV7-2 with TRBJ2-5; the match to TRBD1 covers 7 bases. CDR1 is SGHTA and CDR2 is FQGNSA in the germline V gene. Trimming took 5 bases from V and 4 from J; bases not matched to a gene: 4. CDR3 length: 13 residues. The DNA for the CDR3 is TGTGCCAGCAGCCTAGGGGGCGGAGAGACCCAGTACTTC. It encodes CASSLGGGETQYF.

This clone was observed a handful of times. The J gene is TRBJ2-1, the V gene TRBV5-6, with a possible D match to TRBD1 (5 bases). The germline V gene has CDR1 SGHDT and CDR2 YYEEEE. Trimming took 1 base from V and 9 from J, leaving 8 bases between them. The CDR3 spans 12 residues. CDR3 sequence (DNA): TGTGCCAGCAGCTTGTTAGGGGTTGAGCAGTTCTTC. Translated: CASSLLGVEQFF.

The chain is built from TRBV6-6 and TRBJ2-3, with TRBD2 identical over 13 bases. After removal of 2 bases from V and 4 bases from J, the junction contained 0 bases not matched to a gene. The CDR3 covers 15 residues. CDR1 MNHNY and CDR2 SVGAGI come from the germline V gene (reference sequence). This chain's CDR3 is CASSYGLAGADTQYF. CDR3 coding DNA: TGTGCCAGCAGTTACGGACTAGCGGGGGCAGATACGCAGTATTTT.

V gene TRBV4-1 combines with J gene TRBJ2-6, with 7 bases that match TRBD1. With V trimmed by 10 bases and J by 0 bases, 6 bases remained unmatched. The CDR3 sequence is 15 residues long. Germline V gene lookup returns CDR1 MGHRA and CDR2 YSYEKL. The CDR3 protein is CATGTVYSGANVLTF. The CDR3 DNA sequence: TGCGCCACCGGGACAGTATACTCTGGGGCCAACGTCCTGACTTTC.

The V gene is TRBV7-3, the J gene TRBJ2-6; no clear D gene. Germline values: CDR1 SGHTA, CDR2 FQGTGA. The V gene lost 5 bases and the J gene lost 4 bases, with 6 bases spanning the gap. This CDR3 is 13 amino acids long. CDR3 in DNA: TGTGCCAGCAGCCCCAGGGGGGCCAACGTCCTGACTTTC. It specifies CASSPRGANVLTF.

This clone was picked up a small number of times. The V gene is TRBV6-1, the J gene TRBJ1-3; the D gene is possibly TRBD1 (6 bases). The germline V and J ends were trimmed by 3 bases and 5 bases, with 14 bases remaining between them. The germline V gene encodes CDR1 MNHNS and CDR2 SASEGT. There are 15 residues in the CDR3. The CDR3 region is CASSDTGSGRNTIYF. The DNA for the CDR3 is TGTGCCAGCAGTGATACAGGGAGTGGAAGAAACACCATATATTTT.

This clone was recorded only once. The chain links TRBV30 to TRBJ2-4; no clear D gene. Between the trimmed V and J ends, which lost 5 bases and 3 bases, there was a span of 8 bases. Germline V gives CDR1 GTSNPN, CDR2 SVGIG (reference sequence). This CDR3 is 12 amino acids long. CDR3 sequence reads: CAWGRGKNIQYF. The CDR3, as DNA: TGTGCCTGGGGCAGAGGCAAAAACATTCAGTACTTC.

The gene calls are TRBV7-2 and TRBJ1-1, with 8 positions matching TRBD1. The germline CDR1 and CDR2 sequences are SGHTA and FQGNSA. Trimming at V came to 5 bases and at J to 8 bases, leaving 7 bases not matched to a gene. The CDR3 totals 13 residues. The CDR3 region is CASSPLGDREAFF. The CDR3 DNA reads TGTGCCAGCAGCCCACTAGGGGACAGGGAAGCTTTCTTT.

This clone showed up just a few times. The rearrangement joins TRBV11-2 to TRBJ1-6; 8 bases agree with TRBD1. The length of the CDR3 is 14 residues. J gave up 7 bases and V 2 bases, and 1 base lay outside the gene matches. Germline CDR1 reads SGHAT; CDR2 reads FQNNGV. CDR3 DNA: TGTGCCAGCAGCTTACACAGGGGGAATTCACCCCTCCACTTT. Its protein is CASSLHRGNSPLHF.

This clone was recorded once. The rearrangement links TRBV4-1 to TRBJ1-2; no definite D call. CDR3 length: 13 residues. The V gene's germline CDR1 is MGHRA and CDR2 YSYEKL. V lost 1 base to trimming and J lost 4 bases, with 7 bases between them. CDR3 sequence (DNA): TGCGCCAGCAGCCAAGTTCGGGTCTATGGCTACACCTTC. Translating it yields CASSQVRVYGYTF.

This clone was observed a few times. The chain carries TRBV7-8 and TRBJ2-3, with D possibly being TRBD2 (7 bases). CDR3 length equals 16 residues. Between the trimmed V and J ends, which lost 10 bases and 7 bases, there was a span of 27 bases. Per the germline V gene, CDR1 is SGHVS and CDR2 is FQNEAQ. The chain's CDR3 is CATERGGRGPSYTQYF. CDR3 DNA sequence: TGTGCCACCGAAAGGGGGGGGAGAGGACCTTCCTATACGCAGTATTTT.

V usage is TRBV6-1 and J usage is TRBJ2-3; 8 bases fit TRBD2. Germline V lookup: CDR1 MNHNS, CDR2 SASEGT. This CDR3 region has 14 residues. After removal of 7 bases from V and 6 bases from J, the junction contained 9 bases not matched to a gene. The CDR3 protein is CASTRGAGADTQYF. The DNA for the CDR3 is TGTGCCAGCACTAGGGGAGCGGGGGCTGATACGCAGTATTTT.

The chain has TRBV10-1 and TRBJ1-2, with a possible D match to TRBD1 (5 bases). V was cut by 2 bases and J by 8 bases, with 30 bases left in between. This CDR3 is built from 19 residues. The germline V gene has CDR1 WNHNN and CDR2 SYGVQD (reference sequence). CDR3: CASSEPPRAGQNVSEGYTF. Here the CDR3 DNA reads TGCGCCAGCAGTGAGCCCCCAAGGGCAGGGCAGAATGTATCTGAGGGCTACACCTTC.

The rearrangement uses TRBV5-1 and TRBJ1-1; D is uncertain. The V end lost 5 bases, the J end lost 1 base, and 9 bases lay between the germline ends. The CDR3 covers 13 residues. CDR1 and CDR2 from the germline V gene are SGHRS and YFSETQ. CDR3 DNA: TGCGCCAGCAGTCTCCGGGAGAACACTGAAGCTTTCTTT. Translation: CASSLRENTEAFF.

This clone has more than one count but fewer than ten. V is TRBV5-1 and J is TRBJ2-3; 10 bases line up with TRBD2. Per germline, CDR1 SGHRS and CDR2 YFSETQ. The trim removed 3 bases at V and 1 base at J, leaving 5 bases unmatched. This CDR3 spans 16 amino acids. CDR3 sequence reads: CASSYSGGLRTDTQYF. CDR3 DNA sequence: TGCGCCAGCAGCTATAGCGGGGGGCTGCGCACAGATACGCAGTATTTT.

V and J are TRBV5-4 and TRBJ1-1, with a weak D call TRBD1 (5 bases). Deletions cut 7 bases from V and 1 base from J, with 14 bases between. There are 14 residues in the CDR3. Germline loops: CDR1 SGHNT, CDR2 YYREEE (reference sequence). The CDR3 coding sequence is TGTGCCAGCCACGAACAGGTCCCGAACACTGAAGCTTTCTTT. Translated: CASHEQVPNTEAFF.

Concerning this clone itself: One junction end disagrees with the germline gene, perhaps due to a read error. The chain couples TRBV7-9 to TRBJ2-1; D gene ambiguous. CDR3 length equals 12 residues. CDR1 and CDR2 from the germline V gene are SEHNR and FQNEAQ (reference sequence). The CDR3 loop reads CSSSFSDNEQFF. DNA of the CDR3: TGTTCCAGCAGCTTCAGTGACAATGAGCAGTTCTTC.

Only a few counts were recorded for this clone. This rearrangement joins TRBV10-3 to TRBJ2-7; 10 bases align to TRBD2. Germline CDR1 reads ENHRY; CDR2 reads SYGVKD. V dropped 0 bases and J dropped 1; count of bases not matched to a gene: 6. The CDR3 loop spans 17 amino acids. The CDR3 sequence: CAISESLAGERSYEQYF. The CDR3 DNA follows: TGTGCCATCAGTGAGTCGCTAGCGGGGGAAAGGTCCTACGAGCAGTACTTC.

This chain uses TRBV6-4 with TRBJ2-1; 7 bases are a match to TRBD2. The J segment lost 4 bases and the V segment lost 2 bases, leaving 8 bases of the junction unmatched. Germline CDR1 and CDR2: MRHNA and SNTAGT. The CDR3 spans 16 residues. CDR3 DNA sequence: TGTGCCAGCAGTGACCTTGTACGAGCGGGGTACAATGAGCAGTTCTTC. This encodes CASSDLVRAGYNEQFF.

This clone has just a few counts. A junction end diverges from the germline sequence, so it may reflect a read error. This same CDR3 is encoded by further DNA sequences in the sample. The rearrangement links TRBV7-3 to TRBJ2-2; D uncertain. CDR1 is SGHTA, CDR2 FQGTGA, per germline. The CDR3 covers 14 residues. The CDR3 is CASSATRNTGELFF. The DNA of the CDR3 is TGCGCCAGCAGCGCAACGAGGAACACCGGGGAGCTGTTTTTT.

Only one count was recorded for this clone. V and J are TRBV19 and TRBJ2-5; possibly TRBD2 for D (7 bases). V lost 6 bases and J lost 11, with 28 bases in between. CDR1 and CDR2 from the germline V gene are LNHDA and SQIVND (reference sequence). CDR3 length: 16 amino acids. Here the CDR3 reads CASSLPRGGRPREQYF. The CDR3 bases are TGTGCCAGTAGCCTTCCAAGGGGGGGACGTCCTCGGGAGCAGTACTTC.

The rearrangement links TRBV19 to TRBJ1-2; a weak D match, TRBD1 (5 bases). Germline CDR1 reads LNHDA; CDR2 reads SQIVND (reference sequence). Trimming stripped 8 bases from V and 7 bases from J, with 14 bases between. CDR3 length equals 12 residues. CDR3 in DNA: TGTGCCAGTTCGGAATGGGGGGGTGGCTACACCTTC. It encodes CASSEWGGGYTF.

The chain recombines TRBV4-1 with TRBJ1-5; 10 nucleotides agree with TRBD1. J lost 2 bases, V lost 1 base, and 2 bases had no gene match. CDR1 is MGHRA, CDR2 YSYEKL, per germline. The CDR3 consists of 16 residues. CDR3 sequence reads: CASSQVGTGGNQPQHF. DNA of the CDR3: TGCGCCAGCAGCCAAGTCGGGACAGGGGGCAATCAGCCCCAGCATTTT.